The TCR beta chain described here comes from a study of cytomegalovirus exposure and HLA in healthy donors. Study-wide findings and caveats: Indistinguishability led to the exclusion of some V segments, TRBV6-2 and TRBV6-3 included.

The V and J ends lost 3 bases and 8 bases, in that order; junction bases with no gene match: 4. CDR1 and CDR2 (germline): LGHNA, YNFKEQ. This CDR3 contains 16 residues. With 60 Vbeta and 13 Jbeta primers, the PCR was carried out. Using immunoSEQ multiplex PCR, the repertoire was profiled, and TCRdb retains in-frame clones only, with some absent. The sample shows some 130,000 clones, 77% of them seen only once. On this clone: Its antigen is still unknown.

The receptor's source is a male donor in good health and CMV-seronegative. Sequencing used PBMCs. This chain connects TRBV4-2 to TRBJ2-1; the match to TRBD2 covers 16 bases. CDR3 sequence reads: CASSHSGTSGRDEQFF. The CDR3 bases are TGTGCCAGCAGCCACTCTGGGACTAGCGGGAGGGATGAGCAGTTCTTC.